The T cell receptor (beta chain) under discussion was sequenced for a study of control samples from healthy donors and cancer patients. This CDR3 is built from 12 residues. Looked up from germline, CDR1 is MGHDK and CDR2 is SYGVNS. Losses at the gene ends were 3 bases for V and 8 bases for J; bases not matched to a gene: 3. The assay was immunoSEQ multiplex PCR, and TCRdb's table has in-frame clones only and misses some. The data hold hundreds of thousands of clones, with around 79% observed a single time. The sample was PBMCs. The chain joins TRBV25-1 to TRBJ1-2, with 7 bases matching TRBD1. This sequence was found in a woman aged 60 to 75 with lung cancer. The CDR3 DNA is TGTGCCAGCAGTGAGAACAGGGGAGGCTACACCTTC. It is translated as CASSENRGGYTF.